This TCR beta chain was recorded in a study of OX40 agonist ivuxolimab in advanced cancers. The overall study: The dose of intravenous ivuxolimab that patients received every 2 weeks ranged from 0.01 to 10 mg/kg. Patients assigned to dose escalation were diagnosed with hepatocellular carcinoma, melanoma, renal cell or head and neck cancer.

Autoimmune disease history or systemic immunosuppression meant exclusion. Trimming cost V 10 bases and J 6 bases, with 16 bases left between them. The CDR3 runs to 13 residues. The germline CDR1 and CDR2 sequences are MNHNY and SVGAGI (reference sequence). Findings and limits, study-wide: Expanded clones tended on average to be more numerous among CD8+ T cells than CD4+.

Profiling relied on immunoSEQ multiplex PCR, and the TCRdb table lists in-frame clones only, not all of them. The table shows about 150,000 clones, with 85% to 95% occurring only once. Points on this clone: The antigen is unknown.

The TCR was taken from an adult with an advanced solid tumor such as melanoma, head and neck, liver or kidney cancer. The chain employs TRBV6-6 and TRBJ1-5, with a weak D call TRBD1 (5 bases). Sequencing was performed on CD4+ or CD8+ T cells sorted from blood, taken in a trial of the OX40 agonist ivuxolimab. The CDR3 here is CATRGGVGQPQHF. The DNA of the CDR3 is TGTGCCACCCGGGGAGGGGTGGGTCAGCCCCAGCATTTT.